Below, one T cell receptor (beta chain) is given with its context. This CDR3 has 14 amino acids. Deletions cut 2 bases from V and 1 base from J, with 8 bases between. Germline V gene data show CDR1 as MNHEY and CDR2 as SVGEGT. This sample was taken from a study of blood T cells in healthy people across ages. The second PCR ran about 6 to 12 cycles with a sample-barcoded 5' primer and J-beta primers. Using its own MiXCR run on the 5' RACE reads, TCRdb lists one record per CDR3 protein. The top ten hold around 3.6% of the sample, which has around 820,000 distinct CDR3 sequences, 25% seen once. These data also featured in a second study, about T cells of mothers and their children.

This chain connects TRBV6-2 or TRBV6-3 to TRBJ1-1, with D hard to call. The sample taken for sequencing was blood. This receptor was obtained from a boy aged 5-17 years in good health. The CDR3 loop is CASSYLNKNTEAFF. In DNA form, the CDR3 reads TGTGCCAGCAGTTACCTCAACAAGAACACTGAAGCTTTCTTT.